The 13 T cell receptor beta chains listed next were all sequenced from one sample in a study of blood T cell repertoires in COVID-19. TCRdb's table, derived via immunoSEQ multiplex PCR, lists solely in-frame clones and lacks some. The sample comprises some 320,000 clones, 70% to 90% of which are singletons, and roughly 8% rests with the top ten. Sequenced input: peripheral blood. The receptors derive from a woman aged 50 to 65 who had recovered from COVID-19.

The chain uses TRBV19 and TRBJ2-1; TRBD1 is a possible D gene (5 bases). Trimming left V 5 bases short and J 0 bases short, with 17 bases between. CDR3 length equals 17 residues. Germline V gives CDR1 LNHDA, CDR2 SQIVND (reference sequence). The CDR3 nucleotides are TGTGCCAGTAGTCCGAGGACACCTTCGAGCTCCTACAATGAGCAGTTCTTC. This translates into CASSPRTPSSSYNEQFF.

The chain joins TRBV27 to TRBJ2-5, with 10 bases lining up with TRBD2. Germline assignment: CDR1 MNHEY and CDR2 SMNVEV (reference sequence). This CDR3 has 14 residues. With 4 bases clipped from V and 4 bases from J, the junction kept 3 bases outside the gene matches. Here the CDR3 DNA reads TGTGCCAGCAGTTCTAGCGGGAGAATAGAGACCCAGTACTTC. Translation gives CASSSSGRIETQYF.

This clone was seen a single time. J is TRBJ2-1 and V is TRBV4-2, with 7 bases aligning to TRBD2. Germline V gene data show CDR1 as LGHNA and CDR2 as YNFKEQ. Trimming at V came to 8 bases and at J to 9 bases, leaving 19 bases not matched to a gene. CDR3 size: 16 residues. CDR3 DNA: TGTGCCAGCCGTGAGGCGGGAGTGATTGTGAGCGGTGAGCAGTTCTTC. Translation gives CASREAGVIVSGEQFF.

The chain links TRBV28 to TRBJ2-1; D is unclear. The CDR3 sequence is 14 residues long. Trimming removed 3 bases at V and 4 bases at J, with 10 bases between. CDR1 and CDR2 from the germline V gene are MDHEN and SYDVKM. The CDR3 protein is CASSLSSLYNEQFF. The CDR3 DNA follows: TGTGCCAGCAGTTTGTCTTCACTTTACAATGAGCAGTTCTTC.

The J gene is TRBJ2-3, the V gene TRBV6-5; tentative D call: TRBD1 (6 bases). The V end was cut by 9 bases, the J end by 2 bases, with 18 bases between. The CDR3 loop spans 15 amino acids. Per the germline V gene, CDR1 is MNHEY and CDR2 is SVGAGI. The CDR3 reads CASSRQEGLTDTQYF. The DNA of the CDR3 is TGTGCCAGTTCACGACAGGAAGGTCTCACAGATACGCAGTATTTT.

The chain combines TRBV6-1 with TRBJ1-1, with D unclear. Germline assignment: CDR1 MNHNS and CDR2 SASEGT. Trimming pared 0 bases from V and 3 bases from J, leaving 8 bases between. This CDR3 is 14 amino acids long. The CDR3 coding sequence is TGTGCCAGCAGTGAAGCTTCAGGTTACACTGAAGCTTTCTTT. Its translation: CASSEASGYTEAFF.

The chain joins TRBV19 to TRBJ2-1, with D unresolved. V was shortened by 3 bases and J by 4 bases, with 7 bases between the two germline ends. CDR1 LNHDA and CDR2 SQIVND come from the germline V gene (reference sequence). The CDR3 extends over 13 amino acids. CDR3 amino acids: CASSIIDYNEQFF. The CDR3 DNA reads as TGTGCCAGTAGTATTATAGATTACAATGAGCAGTTCTTC.

The CDR3 loop reads CASSQDQGPEREAFF. The CDR3 nucleotides read TGTGCCAGCAGCCAAGATCAGGGCCCTGAACGTGAAGCTTTCTTT. The chain has TRBV3-1 (or the pseudogene TRBV3-2) and TRBJ1-1; a weak D match, TRBD1 (5 bases). The CDR3 spans 15 residues. Germline V lookup: CDR1 LGHDT, CDR2 YNNKEL (reference sequence). V shed 0 bases and J shed 7 bases, with 15 bases lying between them.

The chain has TRBV2 and TRBJ2-5, with 10 nucleotides matching TRBD1. The ends lost 4 bases at V and 6 bases at J; junction bases unmatched: 2. The CDR3 runs 13 residues. The V gene's germline CDR1 is SNHLY and CDR2 FYNNEI. For the CDR3, the DNA is TGTGCCAGCAGTGGGACAGGGGGAAAGACCCAGTACTTC. Translated, it gives CASSGTGGKTQYF. Supplemented by reference TRBV2 and TRBJ2-5, the full variable domain reads EPEVTQTPSHQVTQMGQEVILRCVPISNHLYFYWYRQILGQKVEFLVSFYNNEISEKSEIFDDQFSVERPDGSNFTLKIRSTKLEDSAMYFCASSGTGGKTQYFGPGTRLLVL.

This clone was seen a handful of times. The rearrangement joins TRBV18 to TRBJ1-1; 7 nucleotides match TRBD1. Germline V CDR1 and CDR2: KGHSH, LQKENI. With V trimmed by 1 base and J by 1 base, 0 bases remained unmatched. This CDR3 comprises 14 residues. CDR3 region: CASSPRTGNTEAFF. DNA of the CDR3: TGTGCCAGCTCACCACGGACAGGGAACACTGAAGCTTTCTTT.

This chain connects TRBV10-1 to TRBJ2-7, with 7 bases lining up with TRBD1. After removal of 10 bases from V and 4 bases from J, the junction contained 13 bases not matched to a gene. There are 14 residues in the CDR3. Per the germline V gene, CDR1 is WNHNN and CDR2 is SYGVQD (reference sequence). In DNA form, the CDR3 reads TGCGCCACCTTAGACAGGGCCTTTTATTACGAGCAGTACTTC. Protein: CATLDRAFYYEQYF.

V gene TRBV20-1 combines with J gene TRBJ1-5; D is unclear. The CDR3 sequence is 11 residues long. From germline, CDR1 is DFQATT and CDR2 SNEGSKA (reference sequence). The V and J ends lost 6 bases and 1 base respectively, with 4 bases between them. The CDR3 nucleotides read TGCAGTGCGGGCAGCAATCAGCCCCAGCATTTT. Protein sequence: CSAGSNQPQHF.

CDR3 nucleotide sequence: TGTGCCAGCAGACGGGAACCCCCTACCTACGAGCAGTACTTC. Residues: CASRREPPTYEQYF. The rearrangement joins TRBV7-2 to TRBJ2-7, with D maybe TRBD2 (5 bases). This CDR3 spans 14 amino acids. Germline CDR1 SGHTA, CDR2 FQGNSA. V was clipped by 6 bases and J by 2 bases, with 14 bases between them.